This T cell receptor (beta chain) is from a study of cytomegalovirus exposure and HLA in healthy donors. This clone appeared a single time. Vbeta (60) and Jbeta (13) primers were used in the PCR. Sequencing used immunoSEQ multiplex PCR; TCRdb keeps in-frame clones, though not all of them. Of roughly 180,000 clones detected, roughly 80% appear once; the ten largest clones hold approximately 1.4%. The sequence came from a man aged 25-40 years in good health and CMV-seronegative. Sequencing input: PBMCs.

CDR3 region: CAISESWTGGSYEQYF. For the CDR3, the DNA is TGTGCCATCAGTGAGTCGTGGACAGGGGGTTCCTACGAGCAGTACTTC. The V gene is TRBV10-3, the J gene TRBJ2-7, with 10 nucleotides matching TRBD1. Germline trimming cut 0 bases from V and 1 base from J; bases unmatched to any gene: 3. The CDR3 contains 16 residues. Germline V gene lookup returns CDR1 ENHRY and CDR2 SYGVKD.